This T cell receptor (beta chain) was sequenced for a study of blood T cell repertoires in COVID-19. Study-level information: T cells, B-cell-depleted T cells, or PBMCs provided the cDNA or gDNA that served as material.

Per the study methods: Estimation of nucleated cell counts relied on the amplification of reference gene primers. TCRdb's copy holds only in-frame clones and misses some; the assay was immunoSEQ multiplex PCR. Clonal size and the V and J genes are those of that table, whereas D and trimming came from the DNA. The sample lists 25,000 to 35,000 clones; over 75% were seen once. Germline V gene lookup returns CDR1 LNHDA and CDR2 SQIVND (reference sequence). J lost 2 bases, V lost 9 bases, and 4 bases had no gene match. The length of the CDR3 is 13 residues. The V call is TRBV19, the J call TRBJ2-3, with 8 bases fitting TRBD1. Sequencing was done on a sample of peripheral blood. The source is a human donor in a cohort sampled during active COVID-19. CDR3 nucleotides: TGTGCCAGCCAGGACAGGGTCACAGATACGCAGTATTTT. It is translated as CASQDRVTDTQYF.